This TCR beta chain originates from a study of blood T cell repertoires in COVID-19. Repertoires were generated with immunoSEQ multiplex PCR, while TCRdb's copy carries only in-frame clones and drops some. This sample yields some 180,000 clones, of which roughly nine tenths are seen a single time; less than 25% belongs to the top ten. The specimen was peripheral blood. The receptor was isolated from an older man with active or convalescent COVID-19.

CDR3 in amino acids: CASSRQGEGYGYTF. The CDR3 nucleotides are TGTGCCAGCAGTAGACAGGGCGAGGGCTATGGCTACACCTTC. V is TRBV2 and J is TRBJ1-2; 7 positions agree with TRBD1. The J segment lost 4 bases and the V segment lost 5 bases, leaving 7 bases of the junction unmatched. Germline V CDR1 and CDR2: SNHLY, FYNNEI. CDR3 length equals 14 residues.